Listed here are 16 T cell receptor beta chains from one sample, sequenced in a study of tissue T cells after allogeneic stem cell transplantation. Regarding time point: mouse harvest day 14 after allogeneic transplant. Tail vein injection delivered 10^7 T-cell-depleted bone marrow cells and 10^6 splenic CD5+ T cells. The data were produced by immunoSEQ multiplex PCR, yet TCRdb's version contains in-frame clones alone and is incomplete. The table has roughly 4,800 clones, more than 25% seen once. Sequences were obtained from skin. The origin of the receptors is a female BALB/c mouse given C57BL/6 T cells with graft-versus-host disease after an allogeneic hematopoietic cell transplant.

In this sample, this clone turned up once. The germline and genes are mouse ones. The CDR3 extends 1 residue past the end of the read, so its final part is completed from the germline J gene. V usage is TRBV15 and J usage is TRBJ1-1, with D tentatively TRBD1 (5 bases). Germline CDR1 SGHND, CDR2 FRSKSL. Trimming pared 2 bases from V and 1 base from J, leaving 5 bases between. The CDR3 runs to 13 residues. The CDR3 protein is CASSLTGNTEVFF. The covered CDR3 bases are TGTGCCAGCAGTTTAACAGGGAACACAGAAGTCTTC.

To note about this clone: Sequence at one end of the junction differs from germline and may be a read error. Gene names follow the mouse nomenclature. The DNA read from the CDR3 is TGTGCCGGCAGCTCCGGGACAACCAACGAAAGATTATTT. It codes for CAGSSGTTNERLF. The whole CDR3 protein reads CAGSSGTTNERLFF. This rearrangement joins TRBV3 to TRBJ1-4, with TRBD1 as a possible D gene (6 bases). Coverage ceases 1 residue before the CDR3 finishes, and the germline J gene fills in the end. This CDR3 comprises 14 residues. The germline V gene encodes CDR1 SNHLY and CDR2 FYNGKV (reference sequence).

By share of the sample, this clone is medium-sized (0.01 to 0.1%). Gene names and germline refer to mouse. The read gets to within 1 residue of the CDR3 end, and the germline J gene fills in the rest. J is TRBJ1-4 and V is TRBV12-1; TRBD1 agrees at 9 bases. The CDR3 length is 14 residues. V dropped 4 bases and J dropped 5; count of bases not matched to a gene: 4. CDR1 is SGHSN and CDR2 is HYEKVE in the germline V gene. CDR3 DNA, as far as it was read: TGTGCCAGCTCCCCCGGGACAGGGAACGAAAGATTATTT. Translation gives CASSPGTGNERLF. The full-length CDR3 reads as CASSPGTGNERLFF.

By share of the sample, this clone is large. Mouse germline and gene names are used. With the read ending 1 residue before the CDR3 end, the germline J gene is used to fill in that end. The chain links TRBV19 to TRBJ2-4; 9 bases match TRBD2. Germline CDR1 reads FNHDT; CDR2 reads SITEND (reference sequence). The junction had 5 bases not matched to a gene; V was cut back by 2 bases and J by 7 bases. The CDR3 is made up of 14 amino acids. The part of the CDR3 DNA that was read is TGTGCCAGCAGTATCAGCTGGGGGGGTGACACCTTGTAC. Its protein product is CASSISWGGDTLY. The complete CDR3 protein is CASSISWGGDTLYF.

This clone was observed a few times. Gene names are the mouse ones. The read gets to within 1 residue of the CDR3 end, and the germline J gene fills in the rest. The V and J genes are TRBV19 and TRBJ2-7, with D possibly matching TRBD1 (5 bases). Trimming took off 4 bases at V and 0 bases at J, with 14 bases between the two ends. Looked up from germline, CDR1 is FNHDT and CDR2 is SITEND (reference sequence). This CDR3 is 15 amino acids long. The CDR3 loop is CASSPNDRGSYEQYF. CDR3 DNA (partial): TGTGCCAGCAGTCCTAACGACAGAGGCTCCTATGAACAGTAC.

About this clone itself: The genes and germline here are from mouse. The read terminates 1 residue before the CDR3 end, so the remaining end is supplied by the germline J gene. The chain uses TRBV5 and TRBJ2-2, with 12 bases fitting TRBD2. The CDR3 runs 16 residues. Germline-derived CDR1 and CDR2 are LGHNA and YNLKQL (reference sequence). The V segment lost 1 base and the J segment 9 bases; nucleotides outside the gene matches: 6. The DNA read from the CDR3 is TGTGCCAGCAGCCAAGGGACTGGGGGGGGGCCCCGGCAGCTCTAC. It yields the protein CASSQGTGGGPRQLY. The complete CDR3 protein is CASSQGTGGGPRQLYF.

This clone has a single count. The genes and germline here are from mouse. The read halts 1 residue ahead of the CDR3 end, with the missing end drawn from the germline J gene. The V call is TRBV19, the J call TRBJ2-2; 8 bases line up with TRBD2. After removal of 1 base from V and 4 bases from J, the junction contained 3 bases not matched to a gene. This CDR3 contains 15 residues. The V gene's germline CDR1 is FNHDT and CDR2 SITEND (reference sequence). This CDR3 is CASSITGGATGQLYF. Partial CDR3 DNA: TGTGCCAGCAGTATAACCGGGGGGGCCACCGGGCAGCTCTAC.

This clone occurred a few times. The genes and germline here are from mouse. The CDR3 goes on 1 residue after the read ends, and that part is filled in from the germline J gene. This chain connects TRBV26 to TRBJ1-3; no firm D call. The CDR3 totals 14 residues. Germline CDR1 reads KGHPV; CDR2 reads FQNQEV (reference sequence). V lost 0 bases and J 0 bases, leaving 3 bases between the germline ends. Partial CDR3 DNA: TGTGCCAGCAGTCTGTCTCTTTCTGGAAATACGCTCTAT. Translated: CASSLSLSGNTLY. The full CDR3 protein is CASSLSLSGNTLYF.

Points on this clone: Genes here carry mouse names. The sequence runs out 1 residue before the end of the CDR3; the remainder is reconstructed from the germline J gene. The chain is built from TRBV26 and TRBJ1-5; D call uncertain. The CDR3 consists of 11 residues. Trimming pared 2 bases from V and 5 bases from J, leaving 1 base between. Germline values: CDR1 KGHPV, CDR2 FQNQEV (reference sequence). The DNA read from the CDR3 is TGTGCCAGCAGTCTGGACCAGGCTCCGCTT. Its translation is CASSLDQAPL. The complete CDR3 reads CASSLDQAPLF.

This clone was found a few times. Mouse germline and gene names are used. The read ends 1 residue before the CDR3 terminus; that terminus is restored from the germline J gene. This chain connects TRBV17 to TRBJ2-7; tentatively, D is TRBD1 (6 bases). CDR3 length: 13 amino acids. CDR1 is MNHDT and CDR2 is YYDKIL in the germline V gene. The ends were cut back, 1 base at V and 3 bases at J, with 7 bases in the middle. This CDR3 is CASSRGTDYEQYF. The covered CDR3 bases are TGTGCTAGCAGTAGAGGGACAGACTATGAACAGTAC.

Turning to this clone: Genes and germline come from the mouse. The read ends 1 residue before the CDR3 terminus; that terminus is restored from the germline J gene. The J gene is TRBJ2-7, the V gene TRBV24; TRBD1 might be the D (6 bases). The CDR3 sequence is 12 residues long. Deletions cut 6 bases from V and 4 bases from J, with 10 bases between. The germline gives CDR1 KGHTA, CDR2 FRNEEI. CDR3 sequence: CASSPDRYEQYF. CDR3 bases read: TGTGCCAGCAGCCCGGACAGATATGAACAGTAC.

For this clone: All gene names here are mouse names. CDR3 sequence reads: CASSPIRDWGNEQYF. Incomplete CDR3 DNA: TGTGCCAGCAGTCCGATCCGGGACTGGGGCAATGAACAGTAC. The chain uses TRBV26 and TRBJ2-7, with TRBD2 identical over 10 bases. Read coverage stops 1 residue before the CDR3 terminus; the germline J gene supplies the remainder. Trimming took 4 bases from V and 5 from J; bases not matched to a gene: 8. This CDR3 has 15 amino acids. The germline CDR1 and CDR2 sequences are KGHPV and FQNQEV (reference sequence).

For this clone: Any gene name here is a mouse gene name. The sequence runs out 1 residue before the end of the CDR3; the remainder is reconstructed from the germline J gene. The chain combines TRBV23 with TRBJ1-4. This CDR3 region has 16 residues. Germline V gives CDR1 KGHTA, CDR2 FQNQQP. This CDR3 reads CSSGHPGTGTNERLFF. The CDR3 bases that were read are TGCTCCAGCGGTCACCCCGGGACGGGGACCAACGAAAGATTATTT.

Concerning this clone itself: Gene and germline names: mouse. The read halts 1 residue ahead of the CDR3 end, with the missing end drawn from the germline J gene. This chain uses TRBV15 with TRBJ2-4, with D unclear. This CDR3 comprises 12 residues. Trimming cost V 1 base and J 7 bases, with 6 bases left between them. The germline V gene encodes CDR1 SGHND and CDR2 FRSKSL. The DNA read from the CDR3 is TGTGCCAGCAGTTTAGGGGGTGACACCTTGTAC. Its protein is CASSLGGDTLY. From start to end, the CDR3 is CASSLGGDTLYF.

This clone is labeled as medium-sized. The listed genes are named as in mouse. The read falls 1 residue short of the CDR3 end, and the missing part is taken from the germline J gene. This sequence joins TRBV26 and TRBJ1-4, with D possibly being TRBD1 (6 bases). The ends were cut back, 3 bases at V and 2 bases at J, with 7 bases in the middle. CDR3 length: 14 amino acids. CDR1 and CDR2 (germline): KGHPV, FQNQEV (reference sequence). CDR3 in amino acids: CASSLGTSNERLFF. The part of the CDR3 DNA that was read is TGTGCCAGCAGTCTCGGGACATCCAACGAAAGATTATTT.

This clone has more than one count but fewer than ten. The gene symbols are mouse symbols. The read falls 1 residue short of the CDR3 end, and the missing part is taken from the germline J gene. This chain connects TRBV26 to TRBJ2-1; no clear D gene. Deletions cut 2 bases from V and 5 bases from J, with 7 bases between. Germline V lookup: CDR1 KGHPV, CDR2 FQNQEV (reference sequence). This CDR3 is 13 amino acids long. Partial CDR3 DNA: TGTGCCAGCAGTCTGAGACATGATGCTGAGCAGTTC. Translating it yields CASSLRHDAEQF. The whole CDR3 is CASSLRHDAEQFF.